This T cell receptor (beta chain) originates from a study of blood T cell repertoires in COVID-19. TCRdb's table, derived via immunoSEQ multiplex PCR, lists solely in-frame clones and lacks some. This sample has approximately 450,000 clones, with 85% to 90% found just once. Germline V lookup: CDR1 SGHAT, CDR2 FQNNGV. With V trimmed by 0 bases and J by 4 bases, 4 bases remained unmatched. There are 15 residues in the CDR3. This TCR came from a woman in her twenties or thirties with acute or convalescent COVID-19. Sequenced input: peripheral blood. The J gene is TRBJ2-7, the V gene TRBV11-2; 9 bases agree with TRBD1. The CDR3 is CASSLDSGQGYEQYF. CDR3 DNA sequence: TGTGCCAGCAGCTTAGATTCGGGACAGGGTTACGAGCAGTACTTC.